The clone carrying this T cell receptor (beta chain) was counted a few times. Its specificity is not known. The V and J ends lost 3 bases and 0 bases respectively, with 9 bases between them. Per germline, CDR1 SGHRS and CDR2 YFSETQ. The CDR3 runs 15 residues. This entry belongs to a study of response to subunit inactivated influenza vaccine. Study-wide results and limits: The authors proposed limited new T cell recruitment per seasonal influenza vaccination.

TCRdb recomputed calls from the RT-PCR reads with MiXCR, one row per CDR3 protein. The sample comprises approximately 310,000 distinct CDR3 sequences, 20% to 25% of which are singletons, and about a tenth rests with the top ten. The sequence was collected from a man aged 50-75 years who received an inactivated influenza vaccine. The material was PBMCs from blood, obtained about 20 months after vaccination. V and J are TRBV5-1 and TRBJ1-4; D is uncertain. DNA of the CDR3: TGCGCCAGCAGCTACGACGGTACAACTAATGAAAAACTGTTTTTT. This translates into CASSYDGTTNEKLFF.